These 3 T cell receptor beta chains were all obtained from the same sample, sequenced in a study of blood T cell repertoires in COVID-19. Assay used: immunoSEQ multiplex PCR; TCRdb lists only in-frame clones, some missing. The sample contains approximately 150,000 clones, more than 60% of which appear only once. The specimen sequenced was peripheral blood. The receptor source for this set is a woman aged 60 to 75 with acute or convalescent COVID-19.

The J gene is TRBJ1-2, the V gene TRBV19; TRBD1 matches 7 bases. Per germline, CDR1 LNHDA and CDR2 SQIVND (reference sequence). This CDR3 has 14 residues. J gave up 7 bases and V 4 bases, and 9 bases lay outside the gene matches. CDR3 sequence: CASSKDRAVGGYTF. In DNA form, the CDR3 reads TGTGCCAGTAGTAAAGACAGGGCGGTCGGTGGCTACACCTTC.

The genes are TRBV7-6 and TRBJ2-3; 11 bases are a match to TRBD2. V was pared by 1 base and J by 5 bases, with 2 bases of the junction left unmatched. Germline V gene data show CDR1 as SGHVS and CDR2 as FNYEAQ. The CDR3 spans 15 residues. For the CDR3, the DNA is TGTGCCAGCAGCTTAGGAACTAGCGGGAGAGATACGCAGTATTTT. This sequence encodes CASSLGTSGRDTQYF.

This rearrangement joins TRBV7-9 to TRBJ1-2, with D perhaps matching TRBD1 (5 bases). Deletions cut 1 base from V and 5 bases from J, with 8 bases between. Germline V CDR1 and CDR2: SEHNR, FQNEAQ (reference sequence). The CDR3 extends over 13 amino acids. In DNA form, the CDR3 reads TGTGCCAGCAGCTTAGGGGACTCGTATGGCTACACCTTC. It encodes CASSLGDSYGYTF.